This T cell receptor (beta chain) is drawn from a study of blood T cells in healthy people across ages. Deletions cut 5 bases from V and 2 bases from J, with 15 bases between. The CDR3 has 14 amino acids. The germline CDR1 and CDR2 sequences are GTSNPN and SVGIG (reference sequence). Using a J-beta primer mix together with a sample-barcoded 5' primer, a second PCR was run for roughly 6 to 12 cycles. TCRdb itself ran the 5' RACE reads through MiXCR, one entry per CDR3 protein. The repertoire holds fewer than 1 million distinct CDR3 sequences, with more than 40% as singletons. The donors, aged roughly 6 to 100, were healthy Caucasians from Russia. Each donor supplied approximately 10 milliliters of peripheral blood. Comments on this clonotype: The antigen is not known.

Study-wide results and limits: Naive CD4+ cells and diversity were both higher in long-lived donors than in aged donors.

The receptor was derived from a man in his sixties in good health. Input material: blood. The chain recombines TRBV30 with TRBJ2-5, with a weak D call TRBD1 (5 bases). Here the CDR3 reads CAWEGAAGQETQYF. CDR3 coding DNA: TGTGCCTGGGAAGGGGCCGCAGGGCAAGAGACCCAGTACTTC.